This TCR beta chain was obtained from a study of T cell repertoires in cytomegalovirus infection. Study in general: Epitope selection comprised recently identified HLA-C-restricted CMV epitopes and well-studied HLA-B-restricted CMV epitopes. Through public TCR beta signatures, both CMV infection and matching HLA type were indicated.

As regards this clonotype: Its antigen is as yet unknown.

Study results and caveats: Identification of carriers of CMV plus the relevant HLA was achieved through cumulative public TCR beta family frequency.

Using its own MiXCR run on the reads, TCRdb lists one record per CDR3 protein. There are about half a million distinct CDR3 sequences in the sample; about 33% occur only once, and roughly 15% lies in the top ten. This CDR3 comprises 16 residues. With V trimmed by 3 bases and J by 4 bases, 6 bases remained unmatched. Germline V gives CDR1 LGHNT, CDR2 FRNRAP. This receptor was taken from a human donor in good health (CMV status not recorded). Some clones in this sample may be carry-over from other donors' samples. This sequence joins TRBV12-5 and TRBJ1-5, with TRBD1 matching over 10 bases. Here the sequenced sample was cultured PBMCs, taken from culture after CMV antigen stimulation. CDR3 loop: CASGLRDRGANQPQHF. Written as DNA, the CDR3 is TGTGCTAGTGGTTTAAGGGACAGGGGTGCGAATCAGCCCCAGCATTTT.